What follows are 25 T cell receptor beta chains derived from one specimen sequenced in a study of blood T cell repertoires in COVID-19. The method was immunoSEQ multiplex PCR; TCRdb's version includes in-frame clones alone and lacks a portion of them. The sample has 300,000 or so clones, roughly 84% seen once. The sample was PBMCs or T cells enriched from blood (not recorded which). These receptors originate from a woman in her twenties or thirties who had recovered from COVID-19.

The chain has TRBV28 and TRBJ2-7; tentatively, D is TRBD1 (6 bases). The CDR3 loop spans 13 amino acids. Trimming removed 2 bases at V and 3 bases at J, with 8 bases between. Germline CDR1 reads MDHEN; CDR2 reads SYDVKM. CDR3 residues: CASSLGTLYEQYF. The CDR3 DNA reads TGTGCCAGCAGTTTAGGGACACTCTACGAGCAGTACTTC. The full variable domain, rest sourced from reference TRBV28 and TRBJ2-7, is DVKVTQSSRYLVKRTGEKVFLECVQDMDHENMFWYRQDPGLGLRLIYFSYDVKMKEKGDIPEGYSVSREKKERFSLILESASTNQTSMYLCASSLGTLYEQYFGPGTRLTVT.

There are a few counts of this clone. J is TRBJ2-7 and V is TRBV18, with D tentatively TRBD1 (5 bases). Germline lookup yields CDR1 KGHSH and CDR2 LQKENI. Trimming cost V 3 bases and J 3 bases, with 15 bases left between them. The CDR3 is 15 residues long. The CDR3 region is CASSPNTGMLYEQYF. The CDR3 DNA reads TGTGCCAGCTCACCGAACACAGGTATGCTCTACGAGCAGTACTTC.

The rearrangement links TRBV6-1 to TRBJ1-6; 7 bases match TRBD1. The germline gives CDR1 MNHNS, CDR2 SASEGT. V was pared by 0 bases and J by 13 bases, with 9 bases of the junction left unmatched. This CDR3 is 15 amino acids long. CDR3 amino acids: CASSEATGTVDPLHF. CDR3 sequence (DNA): TGTGCCAGCAGTGAAGCTACAGGGACAGTTGATCCCCTCCACTTT.

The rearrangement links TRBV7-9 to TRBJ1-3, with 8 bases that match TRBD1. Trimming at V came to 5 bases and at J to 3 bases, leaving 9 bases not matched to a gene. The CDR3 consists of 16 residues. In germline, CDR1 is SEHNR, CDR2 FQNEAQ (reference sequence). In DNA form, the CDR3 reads TGTGCCAGCAGCGGGGGGACAGGCAACTATGGAAACACCATATATTTT. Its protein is CASSGGTGNYGNTIYF.

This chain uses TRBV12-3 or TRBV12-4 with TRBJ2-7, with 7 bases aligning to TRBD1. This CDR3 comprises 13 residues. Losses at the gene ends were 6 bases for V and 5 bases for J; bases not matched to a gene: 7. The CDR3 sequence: CASSPTGYNEQYF. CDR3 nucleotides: TGTGCCAGCAGCCCGACAGGGTACAACGAGCAGTACTTC.

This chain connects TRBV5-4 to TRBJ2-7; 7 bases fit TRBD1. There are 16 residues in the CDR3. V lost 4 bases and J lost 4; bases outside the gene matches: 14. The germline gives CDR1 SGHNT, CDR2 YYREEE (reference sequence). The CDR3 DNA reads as TGTGCCAGCAGCGCCAATAACAGGGGTTTTGGTTACGAGCAGTACTTC. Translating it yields CASSANNRGFGYEQYF.

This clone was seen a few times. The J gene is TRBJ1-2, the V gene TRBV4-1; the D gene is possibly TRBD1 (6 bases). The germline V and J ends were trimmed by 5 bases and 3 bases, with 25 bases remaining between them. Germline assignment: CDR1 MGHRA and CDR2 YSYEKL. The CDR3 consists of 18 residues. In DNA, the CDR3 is TGCGCCAGCAGCTTTCAGTTGAGGCCAGGGGATAATGACTATGGCTACACCTTC. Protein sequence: CASSFQLRPGDNDYGYTF.

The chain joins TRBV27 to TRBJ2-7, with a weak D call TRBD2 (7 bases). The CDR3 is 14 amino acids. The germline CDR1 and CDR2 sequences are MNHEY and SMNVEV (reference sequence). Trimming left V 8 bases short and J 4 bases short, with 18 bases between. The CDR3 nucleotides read TGTGCCAGCGGTATTGGGGGGGCGGTATACGAGCAGTACTTC. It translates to CASGIGGAVYEQYF.

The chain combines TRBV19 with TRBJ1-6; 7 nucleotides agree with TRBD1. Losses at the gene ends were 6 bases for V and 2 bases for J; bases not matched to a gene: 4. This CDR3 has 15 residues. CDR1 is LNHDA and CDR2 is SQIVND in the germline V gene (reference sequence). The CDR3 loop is CASRRDRTYNSPLHF. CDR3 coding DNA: TGTGCCAGTAGGAGGGACAGAACCTATAATTCACCCCTCCACTTT.

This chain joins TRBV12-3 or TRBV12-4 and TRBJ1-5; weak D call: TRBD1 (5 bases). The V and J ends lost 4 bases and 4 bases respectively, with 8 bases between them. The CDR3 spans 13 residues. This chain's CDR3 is CASSYRGNQPQHF. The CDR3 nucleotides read TGTGCCAGCAGTTATAGGGGAAATCAGCCCCAGCATTTT.

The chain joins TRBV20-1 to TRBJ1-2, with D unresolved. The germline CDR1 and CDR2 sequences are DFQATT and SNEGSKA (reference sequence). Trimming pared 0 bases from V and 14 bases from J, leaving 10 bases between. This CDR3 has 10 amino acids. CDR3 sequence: CSARDVGLTF. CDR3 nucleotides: TGCAGTGCTAGAGATGTTGGACTGACCTTC.

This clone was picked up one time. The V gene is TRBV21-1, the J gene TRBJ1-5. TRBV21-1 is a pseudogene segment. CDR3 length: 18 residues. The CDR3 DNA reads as TGTGCCAGCAGCAAACAGAGGAGGACGGCAGTGGGTTATCAGCCCCAGCATTTT. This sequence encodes CASSKQRRTAVGYQPQHF.

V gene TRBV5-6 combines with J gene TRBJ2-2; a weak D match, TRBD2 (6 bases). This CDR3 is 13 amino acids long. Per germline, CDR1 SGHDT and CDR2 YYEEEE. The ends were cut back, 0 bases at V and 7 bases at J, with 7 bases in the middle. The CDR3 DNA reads TGTGCCAGCAGCTTGGCGCGGGGCGGGGAGCTGTTTTTT. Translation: CASSLARGGELFF.

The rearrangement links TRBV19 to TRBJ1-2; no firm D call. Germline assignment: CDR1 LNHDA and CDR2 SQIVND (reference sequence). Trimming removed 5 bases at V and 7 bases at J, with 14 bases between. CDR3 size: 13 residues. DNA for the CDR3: TGTGCCAGTAGTGCTCCACAGATTTCTGGCTACACCTTC. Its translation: CASSAPQISGYTF.

CDR3 in DNA: TGTGCCAGCAGAAAATATGGGGGAGGGTTTAGTCAGCCCCAGCATTTT. This translates into CASRKYGGGFSQPQHF. The chain employs TRBV28 and TRBJ1-5, with a weak D call TRBD1 (5 bases). V was trimmed by 6 bases and J by 6 bases, leaving 21 bases between them. The V gene's germline CDR1 is MDHEN and CDR2 SYDVKM. This CDR3 has 16 residues.

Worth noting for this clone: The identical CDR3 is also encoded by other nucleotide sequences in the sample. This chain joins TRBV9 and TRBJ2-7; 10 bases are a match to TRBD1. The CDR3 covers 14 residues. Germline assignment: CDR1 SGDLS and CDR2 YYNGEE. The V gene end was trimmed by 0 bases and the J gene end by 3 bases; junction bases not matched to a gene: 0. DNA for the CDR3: TGTGCCAGCAGCGTAGGGGACAGGGGCTACGAGCAGTACTTC. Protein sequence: CASSVGDRGYEQYF. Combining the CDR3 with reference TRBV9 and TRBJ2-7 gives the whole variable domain DSGVTQTPKHLITATGQRVTLRCSPRSGDLSVYWYQQSLDQGLQFLIQYYNGEERAKGNILERFSAQQFPDLHSELNLSSLELGDSALYFCASSVGDRGYEQYFGPGTRLTVT.

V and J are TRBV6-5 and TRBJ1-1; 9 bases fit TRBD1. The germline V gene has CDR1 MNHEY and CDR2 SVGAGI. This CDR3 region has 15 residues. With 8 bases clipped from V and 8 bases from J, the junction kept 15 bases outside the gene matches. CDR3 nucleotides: TGTGCCAGCGAAAAGGGGGACAGGGCTGGTAGGGAAGCTTTCTTT. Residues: CASEKGDRAGREAFF.

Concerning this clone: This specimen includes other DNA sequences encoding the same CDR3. The DNA for the CDR3 is TGTGCCAGCAGCTTGGGGGGACAGGGACTCCAAGAGACCCAGTACTTC. Residues: CASSLGGQGLQETQYF. The chain is built from TRBV11-2 and TRBJ2-5, with 9 bases identical to TRBD1. Unmatched junction bases numbered 6, after V lost 3 bases and J lost 1 base. Germline CDR1 is SGHAT and CDR2 is FQNNGV. The CDR3 consists of 16 residues.

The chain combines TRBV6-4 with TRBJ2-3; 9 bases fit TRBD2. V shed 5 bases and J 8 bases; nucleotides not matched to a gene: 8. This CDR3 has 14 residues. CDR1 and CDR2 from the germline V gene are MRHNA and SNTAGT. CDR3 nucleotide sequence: TGTGCCAGCAGTCCCGCCGGAGCGGGAGGTACGCAGTATTTT. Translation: CASSPAGAGGTQYF.

The CDR3 is CASSYGTGSYEQYF. The DNA of the CDR3 is TGCGCCAGCAGCTATGGGACAGGCTCCTACGAGCAGTACTTC. The chain is built from TRBV5-1 and TRBJ2-7; TRBD1 matches 8 bases. Germline V CDR1 and CDR2: SGHRS, YFSETQ. Germline trimming cut 3 bases from V and 0 bases from J; bases unmatched to any gene: 2. There are 14 residues in the CDR3. Together with reference TRBV5-1 and TRBJ2-7, the CDR3 gives the full variable domain: KAGVTQTPRYLIKTRGQQVTLSCSPISGHRSVSWYQQTPGQGLQFLFEYFSETQRNKGNFPGRFSGRQFSNSRSEMNVSTLELGDSALYLCASSYGTGSYEQYFGPGTRLTVT.

The CDR3 nucleotides are TGTGCCAGCAGCGCCCACGGGATGAGCTCCTATAATTCACCCCTCCACTTT. Protein product: CASSAHGMSSYNSPLHF. This rearrangement joins TRBV9 to TRBJ1-6; no reliable D call. Germline V gives CDR1 SGDLS, CDR2 YYNGEE. The V end was cut by 3 bases, the J end by 0 bases, with 13 bases between. There are 17 residues in the CDR3.

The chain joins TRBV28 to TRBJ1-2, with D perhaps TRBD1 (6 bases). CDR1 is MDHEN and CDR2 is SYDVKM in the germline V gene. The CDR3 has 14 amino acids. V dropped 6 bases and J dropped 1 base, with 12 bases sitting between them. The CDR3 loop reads CASRLQQGNYGYTF. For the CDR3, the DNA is TGTGCCAGCAGATTGCAACAGGGTAACTATGGCTACACCTTC.

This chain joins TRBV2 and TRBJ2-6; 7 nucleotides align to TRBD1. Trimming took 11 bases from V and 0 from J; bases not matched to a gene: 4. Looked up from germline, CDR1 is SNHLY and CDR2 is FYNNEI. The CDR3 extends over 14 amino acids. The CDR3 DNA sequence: TGTGCCTCCCAGGGGGACTCTGGGGCCAACGTCCTGACTTTC. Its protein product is CASQGDSGANVLTF.

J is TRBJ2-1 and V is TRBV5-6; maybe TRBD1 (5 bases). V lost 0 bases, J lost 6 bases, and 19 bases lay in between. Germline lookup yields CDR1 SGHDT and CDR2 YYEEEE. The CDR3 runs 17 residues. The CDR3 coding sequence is TGTGCCAGCAGCTTGGGACAGTACCCCAGCTGGGGCAATGAGCAGTTCTTC. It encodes CASSLGQYPSWGNEQFF.

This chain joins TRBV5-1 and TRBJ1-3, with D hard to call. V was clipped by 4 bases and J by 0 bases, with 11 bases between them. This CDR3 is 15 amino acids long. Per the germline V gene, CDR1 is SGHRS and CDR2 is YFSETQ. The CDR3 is CASSGEGDSGNTIYF. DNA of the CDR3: TGCGCCAGCAGCGGGGAGGGCGACTCTGGAAACACCATATATTTT. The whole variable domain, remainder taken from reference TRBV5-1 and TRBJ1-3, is KAGVTQTPRYLIKTRGQQVTLSCSPISGHRSVSWYQQTPGQGLQFLFEYFSETQRNKGNFPGRFSGRQFSNSRSEMNVSTLELGDSALYLCASSGEGDSGNTIYFGEGSWLTVV.